These T cell receptor beta chains were read from a single sample in a study of blood T cell repertoires in COVID-19. The protocol was immunoSEQ multiplex PCR, while the TCRdb copy is restricted to in-frame clones and leaves out a portion. Of some 290,000 clones detected, 85% to 90% appear once; the ten largest clones hold about 11%. Sequenced sample: peripheral blood. These receptors came from a woman between 25 and 40 years old with COVID-19, enrolled during active disease. Both conserved end residues are part of each CDR3. The order of the fields is D gene, J gene, clone size, V gene, CDR3 protein, CDR3 DNA. The D gene is left open where the match is weak. Rows give clone size only sometimes, using once, few, many, or a class for an expanded clone.

>TRBD1|TRBJ1-2|NA|TRBV28
CASSLARDRARYGYTF
TGTGCCAGCAGTTTAGCCAGGGACAGGGCGAGATATGGCTACACCTTC
>NA|TRBJ2-7|NA|TRBV29-1
CSVAAGKYEQYF
TGCAGCGTTGCGGCGGGGAAATACGAGCAGTACTTC
>TRBD1|TRBJ2-1|NA|TRBV6-4
CASSAQAGGLSEQFF
TGTGCCAGCAGTGCGCAGGCAGGGGGCCTTAGTGAGCAGTTCTTC
>NA|TRBJ2-2|NA|TRBV2
CASSENGGTNTGELFF
TGTGCCAGCAGTGAAAACGGCGGGACTAACACCGGGGAGCTGTTTTTT
>TRBD1|TRBJ2-2|NA|TRBV6-5
CASSYTGTVNTGELFF
TGTGCCAGCAGTTACACCGGGACAGTGAACACCGGGGAGCTGTTTTTT
>NA|TRBJ2-7|NA|TRBV3-1/TRBV3-2
CARTGFRAYEQYF
TGTGCCAGGACCGGGTTCCGCGCCTACGAGCAGTACTTC
>NA|TRBJ2-1|NA|TRBV30
CAWSGGAYNEQFF
TGTGCCTGGAGCGGCGGGGCCTACAATGAGCAGTTCTTC
>NA|TRBJ1-1|NA|TRBV9
CASSDLAGVNTEAFF
TGTGCCAGCAGCGACCTCGCGGGCGTGAACACTGAAGCTTTCTTT
>TRBD1|TRBJ2-7|NA|TRBV6-5
CASSHTGGEQYF
TGTGCCAGCAGCCACACAGGGGGCGAGCAGTACTTC
>TRBD1|TRBJ1-3|few|TRBV6-5
CASSTTGGSGNTIYF
TGTGCCAGCAGCACTACAGGGGGGAGTGGAAACACCATATATTTT
>TRBD2|TRBJ2-3|NA|TRBV6-5
CASRLSGGDTDTQYF
TGTGCCAGCAGATTATCGGGGGGGGACACAGATACGCAGTATTTT
>TRBD1|TRBJ1-2|NA|TRBV4-3
CASSQEAGGGGYTF
TGCGCCAGCAGCCAAGAGGCAGGGGGTGGTGGCTACACCTTC
>TRBD1|TRBJ1-1|NA|TRBV11-2
CASSLVLQGARTEAFF
TGTGCCAGCAGCTTAGTCCTACAGGGGGCGCGGACTGAAGCTTTCTTT
>NA|TRBJ2-1|NA|TRBV6-4
CASGALPGGAYNEQFF
TGTGCCAGCGGAGCCCTACCTGGGGGCGCCTACAATGAGCAGTTCTTC